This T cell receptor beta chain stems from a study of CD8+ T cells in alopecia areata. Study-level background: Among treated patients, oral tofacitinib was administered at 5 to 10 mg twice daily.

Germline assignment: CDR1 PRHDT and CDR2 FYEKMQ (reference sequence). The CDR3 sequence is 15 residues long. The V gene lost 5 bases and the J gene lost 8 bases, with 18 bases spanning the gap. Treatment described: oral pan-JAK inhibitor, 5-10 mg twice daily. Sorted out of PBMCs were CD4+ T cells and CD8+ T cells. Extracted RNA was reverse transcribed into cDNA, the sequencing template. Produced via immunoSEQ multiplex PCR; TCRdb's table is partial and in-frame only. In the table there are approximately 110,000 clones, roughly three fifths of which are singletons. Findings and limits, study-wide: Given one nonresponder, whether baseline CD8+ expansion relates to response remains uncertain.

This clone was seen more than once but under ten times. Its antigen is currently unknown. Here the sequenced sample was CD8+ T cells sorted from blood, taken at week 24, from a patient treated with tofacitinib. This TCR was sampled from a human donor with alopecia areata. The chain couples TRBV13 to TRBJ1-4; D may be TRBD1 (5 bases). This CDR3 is CASSPSPGPAEKLFF. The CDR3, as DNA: TGTGCCAGCAGCCCTAGTCCGGGGCCTGCGGAAAAACTGTTTTTT.